These 25 T cell receptor beta chains came from one sample sequenced in a study of regulatory T cells in long-lasting Graves disease. Construction of TCR beta libraries relied on iRepertoire HTBI primers and on Arm-PCR targeting CDR3 regions. TCRdb re-called the multiplex PCR reads through MiXCR, storing one row per CDR3 protein. This sample has 400,000 to 500,000 distinct CDR3 sequences, with 14% found just once. Regarding time point: newly diagnosed GD, antithyroid drugs for less than 3 months. Researchers made the TCR library from RNA that was extracted from PBMCs. The sample also formed part of further work on T cells in Graves' hyperthyroidism and ophthalmopathy.

The specimen was peripheral blood mononuclear cells (PBMCs), collected at new diagnosis, from a patient treated with antithyroid drugs. The receptors were gathered from a woman aged 45-59 years with Graves disease.

This clonotype was seen only a few times. A much more abundant neighbour one base away suggests this may be a read error. The rearrangement links TRBV30 to TRBJ2-7; 7 bases align to TRBD1. The CDR3 sequence is 15 residues long. The germline gives CDR1 GTSNPN, CDR2 SVGIG (reference sequence). CDR3 amino acids: CAWSTSRDSTYGQYF. CDR3 in DNA: TGTGCCTGGAGTACCTCCCGGGACAGTACCTACGGGCAGTACTTC.

This clonotype was detected many times. V gene TRBV6-1 combines with J gene TRBJ2-3; the D call may be TRBD1 or TRBD2 (5 bases each). Germline CDR1 and CDR2: MNHNS and SASEGT. This CDR3 is 15 amino acids long. V lost 5 bases to trimming and J lost 0 bases, with 12 bases between them. This CDR3 reads CASSRGGSSTDTQYF. DNA for the CDR3: TGTGCCAGCAGTCGGGGCGGTTCTAGCACAGATACGCAGTATTTT.

This clonotype was seen many times. The chain recombines TRBV7-9 with TRBJ2-7; 9 nucleotides align to TRBD1. The germline gives CDR1 SEHNR, CDR2 FQNEAQ (reference sequence). The CDR3 sequence is 14 residues long. Trimming took 5 bases from V and 5 from J; bases not matched to a gene: 7. The CDR3 region is CASSRGTGIDEQYF. The CDR3, as DNA: TGTGCCAGCAGCCGGGGGACAGGGATCGACGAGCAGTACTTC.

Ten or more counts support this clonotype. The V call is TRBV27, the J call TRBJ2-7, with 9 bases identical to TRBD2. V dropped 3 bases and J dropped 3; count of bases not matched to a gene: 15. The germline V gene has CDR1 MNHEY and CDR2 SMNVEV (reference sequence). CDR3 length: 18 amino acids. CDR3 in DNA: TGTGCCAGCAGTTTCAGGCGGCGGGAGGGCCTTCTTATCTACGAGCAGTACTTC. It yields the protein CASSFRRREGLLIYEQYF.

The sample holds many counts of this clonotype. The chain recombines TRBV5-1 with TRBJ2-5, with TRBD1 identical over 7 bases. Germline CDR1 and CDR2: SGHRS and YFSETQ. This CDR3 contains 13 residues. With 4 bases clipped from V and 5 bases from J, the junction kept 5 bases outside the gene matches. The CDR3 loop is CASSPTGHETQYF. DNA of the CDR3: TGCGCCAGCAGCCCGACAGGGCATGAGACCCAGTACTTC. Filled out from reference TRBV5-1 and TRBJ2-5, the complete variable domain reads KAGVTQTPRYLIKTRGQQVTLSCSPISGHRSVSWYQQTPGQGLQFLFEYFSETQRNKGNFPGRFSGRQFSNSRSEMNVSTLELGDSALYLCASSPTGHETQYFGPGTRLLVL.

This clonotype was seen at least ten times. This CDR3 reads CASSSGLFRETQYF. The CDR3 DNA reads as TGCGCCAGCAGCTCAGGACTATTCCGGGAGACCCAGTACTTC. This chain links TRBV5-1 with TRBJ2-5; D possibly corresponds to TRBD2 (6 bases). Deletions cut 3 bases from V and 5 bases from J, with 14 bases between. There are 14 residues in the CDR3. CDR1 and CDR2 from the germline V gene are SGHRS and YFSETQ. The whole variable domain, filled in from reference TRBV5-1 and TRBJ2-5, reads KAGVTQTPRYLIKTRGQQVTLSCSPISGHRSVSWYQQTPGQGLQFLFEYFSETQRNKGNFPGRFSGRQFSNSRSEMNVSTLELGDSALYLCASSSGLFRETQYFGPGTRLLVL.

This clonotype was found many times. The rearrangement links TRBV2 to TRBJ2-1; possibly TRBD2 for D (5 bases). The CDR3 contains 15 residues. In germline, CDR1 is SNHLY, CDR2 FYNNEI. V dropped 0 bases and J dropped 0 bases, with 6 bases sitting between them. Here the CDR3 reads CASSEAGSSYNEQFF. The CDR3 region has the DNA TGTGCCAGCAGTGAAGCGGGGAGCTCCTACAATGAGCAGTTCTTC.

This clonotype was observed many times. The chain uses TRBV10-3 and TRBJ2-7, with 11 bases fitting TRBD2. This CDR3 contains 14 residues. J was trimmed by 2 bases and V by 6 bases; bases with no gene match: 3. Germline CDR1 is ENHRY and CDR2 is SYGVKD. In DNA, the CDR3 is TGTGCCATCAGCCAACTAGCGGGAGCCTACGAGCAGTACTTC. Translating gives CAISQLAGAYEQYF.

The V call is TRBV4-1, the J call TRBJ1-6; TRBD1 is a possible D gene (6 bases). In germline, CDR1 is MGHRA, CDR2 YSYEKL. The CDR3 has 15 residues. V was clipped by 4 bases and J by 4 bases, with 11 bases between them. The chain's CDR3 is CASSPWTEYNSPLHF. The CDR3 DNA follows: TGCGCCAGCAGCCCCTGGACAGAATATAATTCACCCCTCCACTTT.

In its sample, this clonotype was seen many times. Compared with germline, one end of the junction differs, possibly owing to a read error. CDR3 region: CASSEGDSITYEQYF. CDR3 DNA sequence: TGTGCCAGCAGCGAAGGGGACAGCATCACCTACGAGCAGTACTTC. The chain has TRBV2 and TRBJ2-7; TRBD1 matches at 7 bases. This CDR3 has 15 residues. Germline V gives CDR1 SNHLY, CDR2 FYNNEI.

The genes are TRBV5-1 and TRBJ1-1, with D uncertain. Germline loops: CDR1 SGHRS, CDR2 YFSETQ. V was clipped by 0 bases and J by 3 bases, with 21 bases between them. The CDR3 consists of 18 residues. The CDR3 DNA is TGCGCCAGCAGCTTGGCTAATCTGGTGCCGGGGAAGTACACTGAAGCTTTCTTT. This codes for CASSLANLVPGKYTEAFF.

The rearrangement links TRBV9 to TRBJ1-5, with D perhaps matching TRBD1 (6 bases). CDR3 length equals 14 residues. Trimming pared 3 bases from V and 7 bases from J, leaving 14 bases between. Germline loops: CDR1 SGDLS, CDR2 YYNGEE. The CDR3 protein is CASSGGGFGQPQHF. Written as DNA, the CDR3 is TGTGCCAGCAGCGGAGGGGGATTTGGGCAGCCCCAGCATTTT.

This clonotype was seen many times. CDR3 region: CASSLAQTGVHEQFF. CDR3 DNA: TGTGCCAGCAGTTTAGCCCAGACAGGGGTCCATGAGCAGTTCTTC. The chain has TRBV12-3 or TRBV12-4 and TRBJ2-1; 8 bases line up with TRBD1. Trimming removed 0 bases from V and 8 bases from J; junction bases left unmatched: 6. The CDR3 sequence is 15 residues long.

This clonotype was seen repeatedly, ten times or more. V and J are TRBV5-1 and TRBJ2-7; no firm D call. Germline CDR1 and CDR2: SGHRS and YFSETQ. CDR3 size: 14 residues. V was clipped by 5 bases and J by 0 bases, with 12 bases between them. The CDR3 nucleotides read TGCGCCAGCAGACTCCAGGCGAGCTCCTACGAGCAGTACTTC. Translated: CASRLQASSYEQYF. Filled out from reference TRBV5-1 and TRBJ2-7, the complete variable domain reads KAGVTQTPRYLIKTRGQQVTLSCSPISGHRSVSWYQQTPGQGLQFLFEYFSETQRNKGNFPGRFSGRQFSNSRSEMNVSTLELGDSALYLCASRLQASSYEQYFGPGTRLTVT.

The sample holds a few counts of this clonotype. The V and J genes are TRBV6-1 and TRBJ2-1, with 7 positions matching TRBD2. Germline CDR1 is MNHNS and CDR2 is SASEGT. The CDR3 is 15 amino acids. Trimming took 7 bases from V and 3 from J; bases not matched to a gene: 9. CDR3 in amino acids: CASNPASSGYNEQFF. CDR3 nucleotide sequence: TGTGCCAGCAACCCCGCCTCTAGCGGCTACAATGAGCAGTTCTTC.

This clonotype came up many times. J is TRBJ2-3 and V is TRBV4-1; tentatively, D is TRBD1 or TRBD2 (6 bases each). The CDR3 covers 16 residues. CDR1 MGHRA and CDR2 YSYEKL come from the germline V gene. Trimming removed 1 base from V and 3 bases from J, with 14 bases in between. The CDR3 protein is CASSQGRGTLTDTQYF. The CDR3 DNA reads TGCGCCAGCAGCCAAGGGAGGGGGACACTTACAGATACGCAGTATTTT.

The sample holds one count of this clonotype. The genes are TRBV3-1 and TRBJ2-3, with 12 bases lining up with TRBD2. The V gene's germline CDR1 is LGHDT and CDR2 YNNKEL (reference sequence). The CDR3 length is 14 residues. The V segment lost 8 bases and the J segment 4 bases; nucleotides outside the gene matches: 4. The CDR3 sequence is CASQTSGSSDTQYF. In nucleotides, the CDR3 is TGTGCCAGCCAGACTAGCGGGAGTTCAGATACGCAGTATTTT.

There are a few counts of this clonotype. Relative to the germline gene, one junction end is altered; a read error may explain this. V and J are TRBV13 and TRBJ2-7; 9 positions agree with TRBD1. Germline V gene sequence: CDR1 PRHDT, CDR2 FYEKMQ (reference sequence). This CDR3 is 15 amino acids long. The CDR3 loop reads CASSQGRQGGNEQYF. In DNA, the CDR3 is TGCGCCAGCAGCCAGGGACGACAGGGGGGAAACGAGCAGTACTTC.

This sequence joins TRBV10-3 and TRBJ2-1, with 11 bases that match TRBD2. Gene TRBJ2-5 matches the end of the DNA better, so the J call may be wrong. From germline, CDR1 is ENHRY and CDR2 SYGVKD. This CDR3 is 14 amino acids long. CDR3 amino acids: CAISRTSGSETQYF. The CDR3 DNA follows: TGTGCCATCAGTAGAACTAGCGGGAGTGAGACCCAGTACTTC.

Concerning this clonotype: A read error may produce the germline difference seen at one junction end. The chain employs TRBV30 and TRBJ1-2; maybe TRBD1 (5 bases). The CDR3 has 12 amino acids. The V gene's germline CDR1 is GTSNPN and CDR2 SVGIG (reference sequence). In nucleotides, the CDR3 is TGTGCCTGGAGAAGGGACGTGTTTACGTACTCCTTC. Translation gives CAWRRDVFTYSF.

The chain carries TRBV2 and TRBJ2-3; TRBD1 or TRBD2 may be the D gene (5 bases each). The CDR3 is made up of 13 amino acids. V lost 4 bases, J lost 0 bases, and 5 bases lay in between. Germline V gene lookup returns CDR1 SNHLY and CDR2 FYNNEI. As DNA, the CDR3 is TGTGCCAGCAGTGGGGACAGCACAGATACGCAGTATTTT. Translation: CASSGDSTDTQYF. The full variable domain, completed using reference TRBV2 and TRBJ2-3, is EPEVTQTPSHQVTQMGQEVILRCVPISNHLYFYWYRQILGQKVEFLVSFYNNEISEKSEIFDDQFSVERPDGSNFTLKIRSTKLEDSAMYFCASSGDSTDTQYFGPGTRLTVL.

This clonotype has a count of ten or more. The chain combines TRBV7-9 with TRBJ2-2; TRBD1 matches 9 bases. V shed 5 bases, J shed 1 base, and the junction held 5 bases outside the gene matches. Per the germline V gene, CDR1 is SEHNR and CDR2 is FQNEAQ (reference sequence). This CDR3 is built from 16 residues. DNA of the CDR3: TGTGCCAGCAGCCACCCGGGACAGGGGAACACCGGGGAGCTGTTTTTT. This sequence encodes CASSHPGQGNTGELFF.

Concerning this clonotype: This could be a read error, since a much larger clone is one nucleotide away. The chain is built from TRBV12-3 or TRBV12-4 and TRBJ2-1, with 9 positions matching TRBD2. The J call may be in error: the DNA end matches TRBJ2-7 better. The CDR3 covers 16 residues. In DNA, the CDR3 is TGTGCCAGCAGACAAAGGGGGACTAGCTCCTACAATGAGCAGTACTTC. Its translation: CASRQRGTSSYNEQYF.

This clonotype has ten or more counts. The V call is TRBV11-2, the J call TRBJ2-1, with unresolved D. Per the germline V gene, CDR1 is SGHAT and CDR2 is FQNNGV. This CDR3 contains 17 residues. Trimming cost V 1 base and J 0 bases, with 13 bases left between them. Here the CDR3 reads CASSLGVFGSSYNEQFF. For the CDR3, the DNA is TGTGCCAGCAGCTTAGGGGTTTTCGGAAGCTCCTACAATGAGCAGTTCTTC.

This clonotype was counted between two and nine times. The chain links TRBV2 to TRBJ2-7, with TRBD1 identical over 10 bases. With V trimmed by 6 bases and J by 6 bases, 8 bases remained unmatched. The CDR3 totals 14 residues. Per germline, CDR1 SNHLY and CDR2 FYNNEI. The CDR3 DNA follows: TGTGCCAGCAGCTTCGGGACAGGGGATGTCGAGCAGTACTTC. It codes for CASSFGTGDVEQYF. Drawing the rest from reference TRBV2 and TRBJ2-7, the complete variable domain is EPEVTQTPSHQVTQMGQEVILRCVPISNHLYFYWYRQILGQKVEFLVSFYNNEISEKSEIFDDQFSVERPDGSNFTLKIRSTKLEDSAMYFCASSFGTGDVEQYFGPGTRLTVT.